These 13 T cell receptor beta chains share one sample of origin, sequenced in a study of blood T cell repertoires in COVID-19 (dated by TCRdb to the early 2020s). Library generation was performed with the immunoSEQ multiplex PCR assay. This immuneACCESS table, as held by TCRdb, lists in-frame sequences with V and J called but not all clones. Of the missing ones, under half trace to an unresolved V gene in checked studies; the others have no known cause. The sample contains roughly 410,000 clones, around 87% of them found a single time. Together, the top ten hold 2.3% of the sample. Sequencing was done on a sample of peripheral blood. Receptors were obtained from a woman aged 60-75 years with COVID-19, enrolled during active disease.

This clone has a single count. The J gene is TRBJ2-1, the V gene TRBV6-1; 8 positions agree with TRBD1. J was trimmed by 6 bases and V by 2 bases; bases with no gene match: 0. The CDR3 spans 13 residues. Germline V lookup: CDR1 MNHNS, CDR2 SASEGT. DNA for the CDR3: TGTGCCAGCAGTGAAACAGGGGGCAATGAGCAGTTCTTC. Amino acids: CASSETGGNEQFF.

V and J are TRBV5-1 and TRBJ2-3, with 8 nucleotides matching TRBD2. Unmatched junction bases numbered 10, after V lost 0 bases and J lost 1 base. The CDR3 length is 18 residues. Germline assignment: CDR1 SGHRS and CDR2 YFSETQ. Here the CDR3 reads CASSLVGLRGDGTDTQYF. In nucleotides, the CDR3 is TGCGCCAGCAGCTTGGTCGGCCTGCGGGGGGACGGCACAGATACGCAGTATTTT.

The chain joins TRBV18 to TRBJ2-1, with TRBD1 matching over 9 bases. V was pared by 3 bases and J by 2 bases, with 11 bases of the junction left unmatched. The CDR3 has 18 residues. Looked up from germline, CDR1 is KGHSH and CDR2 is LQKENI. CDR3 in DNA: TGTGCCAGCTCACCTACATCGTCCGGGACAGGGACCTACAATGAGCAGTTCTTC. Amino acid sequence: CASSPTSSGTGTYNEQFF.

The V call is TRBV5-4, the J call TRBJ2-1; 8 nucleotides agree with TRBD1. The CDR3 spans 15 residues. Looked up from germline, CDR1 is SGHNT and CDR2 is YYREEE (reference sequence). Losses at the gene ends were 4 bases for V and 8 bases for J; bases not matched to a gene: 11. The CDR3 region is CASSAGTGSYHEQFF. CDR3 bases: TGTGCCAGCAGCGCCGGGACAGGAAGTTACCATGAGCAGTTCTTC. The full variable domain, completed using reference TRBV5-4 and TRBJ2-1, is ETGVTQSPTHLIKTRGQQVTLRCSSQSGHNTVSWYQQALGQGPQFIFQYYREEENGRGNFPPRFSGLQFPNYSSELNVNALELDDSALYLCASSAGTGSYHEQFFGPGTRLTVL.

This sequence joins TRBV19 and TRBJ1-2; D perhaps matches TRBD1 (5 bases). Trimming shortened V by 7 bases and J by 4 bases, and 16 bases separated the two germline ends. This CDR3 is built from 14 residues. Germline V CDR1 and CDR2: LNHDA, SQIVND (reference sequence). CDR3 region: CASTLGRGVYGYTF. CDR3 coding DNA: TGTGCCAGTACCTTAGGTCGGGGGGTCTATGGCTACACCTTC.

The chain joins TRBV5-5 to TRBJ2-3; 16 positions match TRBD2. This CDR3 has 17 residues. CDR1 is SGHKS and CDR2 is YYEKEE in the germline V gene (reference sequence). V was clipped by 4 bases and J by 0 bases; unmatched bases: 2. CDR3 sequence (DNA): TGTGCCAGCAGCCTGGGACTAGCGGGGGGGAGCACAGATACGCAGTATTTT. Translated: CASSLGLAGGSTDTQYF.

This clone was seen only once. The chain links TRBV7-9 to TRBJ2-2; 13 nucleotides agree with TRBD2. This CDR3 spans 19 amino acids. CDR1 and CDR2 (germline): SEHNR, FQNEAQ (reference sequence). The V gene end was trimmed by 3 bases and the J gene end by 2 bases; junction bases not matched to a gene: 9. CDR3 residues: CASSLAWTSGGVNTGELFF. CDR3 bases: TGTGCCAGCAGCTTGGCCTGGACTAGCGGGGGAGTAAACACCGGGGAGCTGTTTTTT.

The chain combines TRBV12-5 with TRBJ1-5; D not certain. Trimming removed 8 bases at V and 1 base at J, with 15 bases between. The germline V gene encodes CDR1 LGHNT and CDR2 FRNRAP. The length of the CDR3 is 15 residues. Here the CDR3 DNA reads TGTGCTAGTTCGCTATCGGCCGGGAGCAATCAGCCCCAGCATTTT. It encodes CASSLSAGSNQPQHF. Using reference TRBV12-5 and TRBJ1-5 for the parts outside the CDR3, the full variable domain is DARVTQTPRHKVTEMGQEVTMRCQPILGHNTVFWYRQTMMQGLELLAYFRNRAPLDDSGMPKDRFSAEMPDATLATLKIQPSEPRDSAVYFCASSLSAGSNQPQHFGDGTRLSIL.

The chain has TRBV5-5 and TRBJ1-5; 7 bases match TRBD1. Germline CDR1 SGHKS, CDR2 YYEKEE (reference sequence). Unmatched junction bases numbered 10, after V lost 6 bases and J lost 1 base. This CDR3 comprises 16 residues. CDR3 DNA: TGTGCCAGCACCCCAGGACAGGTTGGGAGCAATCAGCCCCAGCATTTT. Translated: CASTPGQVGSNQPQHF.

V usage is TRBV5-5 and J usage is TRBJ2-1, with a tentative D call TRBD1 (5 bases). The CDR3 contains 16 residues. Germline CDR1 SGHKS, CDR2 YYEKEE (reference sequence). V gave up 0 bases and J gave up 2 bases, with 12 bases separating them. The chain's CDR3 is CASSLATTVAYNEQFF. CDR3 nucleotides: TGTGCCAGCAGCTTGGCTACGACAGTGGCCTACAATGAGCAGTTCTTC.

Only one count was recorded for this clone. The chain employs TRBV5-1 and TRBJ2-1; 7 bases line up with TRBD2. The CDR3 extends over 16 amino acids. Per germline, CDR1 SGHRS and CDR2 YFSETQ. Trimming at V came to 4 bases and at J to 4 bases, leaving 11 bases not matched to a gene. The CDR3 loop reads CASSPPGAAGYNEQFF. CDR3 nucleotide sequence: TGCGCCAGCAGCCCTCCGGGCGCAGCGGGGTACAATGAGCAGTTCTTC.

To note about this clone: This sample includes further DNA sequences coding for the same CDR3. The rearrangement links TRBV6-5 to TRBJ1-5; the D is unclear. Looked up from germline, CDR1 is MNHEY and CDR2 is SVGAGI. V lost 5 bases, J lost 1 base, and 6 bases lay in between. This CDR3 comprises 13 residues. The DNA of the CDR3 is TGTGCCAGCAGTCTGGGCAGCAATCAGCCCCAGCATTTT. Encoded protein: CASSLGSNQPQHF.

The genes are TRBV19 and TRBJ2-2; 7 bases align to TRBD1. In germline, CDR1 is LNHDA, CDR2 SQIVND (reference sequence). CDR3 length equals 15 residues. V gave up 5 bases and J gave up 2 bases; unmatched junction bases: 5. The CDR3 DNA reads as TGTGCCAGTAGTTTCGACAGGGTTAACACCGGGGAGCTGTTTTTT. It translates to CASSFDRVNTGELFF.